This T cell receptor beta chain is drawn from a study of a mutant IDH1 vaccine in newly diagnosed glioma. Study-wide context: Earlier therapy was either radiotherapy, temozolomide, or both, and most got both. Notes on the study in general: Immune responses induced by vaccination arose in 93.3% of the patients. Seemingly, top peripheral T cell clonotype changes bore no relation to pseudoprogression.

The method was immunoSEQ multiplex PCR; TCRdb's version includes in-frame clones alone and lacks a portion of them. Of 40,000 to 60,000 clones listed, under 85% are singletons. Time point denoted: week 35, safety follow-up. The vaccine gave 300 ug of a 20-mer mutant IDH1 peptide subcutaneously per dose. Only a few counts were recorded for this clone. The antigen is unknown. This clonotype originated in a man aged 40-49 years with glioma. The sequencing here drew on PBMCs, taken from a glioma patient whose treatment included an IDH1 peptide vaccine.

CDR3 nucleotides: TGTGCCTGGAGTAGTAGTGAAAAACTGTTTTTT. Translating gives CAWSSSEKLFF. This rearrangement joins TRBV30 to TRBJ1-4; the D is unclear. This CDR3 has 11 amino acids. Germline V gene lookup returns CDR1 GTSNPN and CDR2 SVGIG (reference sequence). V was cut by 2 bases and J by 7 bases, with 5 bases left in between.